This T cell receptor beta chain was sequenced in a study of identical twins. Findings of the study overall: Abundant cord blood beta clonotypes carried fewer insertions; memory repertoires showed none.

This clonotype has a count of ten or more. Its cognate antigen is unknown. The germline CDR1 and CDR2 sequences are SGHRS and YFSETQ. The CDR3 length is 15 residues. Trimming took 0 bases from V and 5 from J, leaving 9 bases between them. Via MiXCR, TCRdb re-called the 5' RACE reads, giving one row per CDR3 protein. The sample consists of roughly 200,000 distinct CDR3 sequences, about 15% of them appearing once. These data also formed part of another study, on T cells expressing NK-cell markers. That report notes: Seven of the eight sequenced donors were classified as HCMV-seropositive, and one was classified as seronegative.

The chain combines TRBV5-1 with TRBJ1-6; no clear D gene. What was sequenced was CD8+ T cells sorted from blood. The source is a young woman in good health. CDR3 sequence: CASSLEGLNNSPLHF. The CDR3 DNA reads TGCGCCAGCAGCTTGGAAGGACTCAATAATTCACCCCTCCACTTT.